These 8 T cell receptor beta chains were sequenced from one sample in a study of blood T cell repertoires in COVID-19 (dated by TCRdb to about 2020). The library came from the immunoSEQ multiplex PCR assay. TCRdb took this table from immuneACCESS and kept in-frame rearrangements with V and J called. Such tables lack part of the clones; where checked against another copy, unresolved V genes explain under half of the gap, and the rest is unexplained. Here the sample has roughly 140,000 clones; around 84% occur a single time. Around two fifths of the sample is held by the ten biggest clonotypes. Sequencing input: peripheral blood. The origin of the receptors is a human donor in a cohort sampled during active COVID-19.

The rearrangement joins TRBV27 to TRBJ1-6; no clear D gene. V was trimmed by 10 bases and J by 4 bases, leaving 11 bases between them. The germline CDR1 and CDR2 sequences are MNHEY and SMNVEV (reference sequence). The length of the CDR3 is 13 residues. CDR3 sequence reads: CATSGSYNSPLHF. CDR3 coding DNA: TGTGCCACCTCGGGGTCGTATAATTCACCCCTCCACTTT.

CDR3 bases: TGTGCCAGCAGTTTACAGGGGGTACGAAATCAGCCCCAGCATTTT. It specifies CASSLQGVRNQPQHF. The chain uses TRBV28 and TRBJ1-5; 7 bases align to TRBD1. V shed 2 bases, J shed 4 bases, and the junction held 5 bases outside the gene matches. The CDR3 loop spans 15 amino acids. Per germline, CDR1 MDHEN and CDR2 SYDVKM.

This clone was seen a handful of times. V gene TRBV2 combines with J gene TRBJ1-1, with 7 nucleotides matching TRBD1. Unmatched junction bases numbered 8, after V lost 3 bases and J lost 4 bases. Per germline, CDR1 SNHLY and CDR2 FYNNEI. The CDR3 totals 15 residues. For the CDR3, the DNA is TGTGCCAGCAGTGAGAGAGGGGGCGCCCCCACTGAAGCTTTCTTT. This translates into CASSERGGAPTEAFF.

The genes are TRBV19 and TRBJ2-2, with TRBD1 matching over 7 bases. Trimming removed 7 bases from V and 6 bases from J; junction bases left unmatched: 8. Germline V gene data show CDR1 as LNHDA and CDR2 as SQIVND (reference sequence). The CDR3 is 14 amino acids. CDR3 in amino acids: CASNGRGIAGELFF. The CDR3 nucleotides read TGTGCCAGTAACGGCAGGGGGATCGCCGGGGAGCTGTTTTTT.

The chain couples TRBV20-1 to TRBJ2-7, with 10 bases lining up with TRBD1. Per germline, CDR1 DFQATT and CDR2 SNEGSKA (reference sequence). This CDR3 contains 15 residues. The V gene end was trimmed by 3 bases and the J gene end by 4 bases; junction bases not matched to a gene: 9. The CDR3 coding sequence is TGCAGTGCTAGTCACCCCGGGACAGGGGATTACGAGCAGTACTTC. Amino acids: CSASHPGTGDYEQYF.

The gene calls are TRBV7-8 and TRBJ2-1; D is perhaps TRBD1 (6 bases). V was cut by 1 base and J by 15 bases, with 22 bases left in between. Germline V gene sequence: CDR1 SGHVS, CDR2 FQNEAQ. CDR3 size: 15 residues. CDR3 protein: CASSLEAQGRLVAFF. The CDR3 nucleotides read TGTGCCAGCAGCTTAGAGGCCCAGGGGCGGTTGGTAGCGTTCTTC.

This clone was seen just once. This sequence joins TRBV12-1 and TRBJ2-5; TRBD2, the D gene given by the table, was not confirmed from the DNA. TRBV12-1 has pseudogene status. The CDR3 has 18 residues. CDR3 loop: CASSPYLGLAEQQETQYF. CDR3 DNA: TGTGCCAGCAGCCCTTATCTTGGACTAGCGGAGCAACAAGAGACCCAGTACTTC.

This chain uses TRBV5-3 with TRBJ1-1, with D possibly TRBD1 on 6 matching bases. TRBV5-3 is given ORF status, its function remaining uncertain. This CDR3 has 14 amino acids. V was shortened by 7 bases and J by 0 bases, with 13 bases between the two germline ends. CDR3 DNA sequence: TGTGCCAGAGGTACAGGGATATTGAACACTGAAGCTTTCTTT. Translating gives CARGTGILNTEAFF.